One sample yielded the 7 T cell receptor beta chains listed below, sequenced in a study of shared clonotypes between healthy human individuals. Generated by immunoSEQ multiplex PCR, the TCRdb table keeps only in-frame clones and is missing some. Of about 1.5 million clones listed, 95% to 99% are singletons. Input material: naive CD4+ T cells sorted from blood. Subset noted: CD45RA+ positively selected. All receptors come from a man under 40 in good health.

The rearrangement joins TRBV28 to TRBJ1-2, with TRBD1 as a possible D gene (6 bases). Germline V gene data show CDR1 as MDHEN and CDR2 as SYDVKM. V shed 8 bases and J shed 7 bases, with 14 bases lying between them. CDR3 length: 12 residues. CDR3 sequence: CASAGYRVGYTF. DNA of the CDR3: TGTGCCAGCGCTGGGTACAGGGTTGGCTACACCTTC.

As concerns this clone: Distinct nucleotide sequences in the sample also encode this CDR3. V and J are TRBV29-1 and TRBJ2-1; D unresolved. This CDR3 region has 13 residues. V lost 4 bases and J lost 1, with 8 bases in between. Per germline, CDR1 SQVTM and CDR2 ANQGSEA. The CDR3 spells CSVGLSSYNEQFF. The CDR3 nucleotides are TGCAGCGTTGGGCTCTCGTCCTACAATGAGCAGTTCTTC.

This rearrangement joins TRBV6-1 to TRBJ1-5; unclear D gene. The V end was cut by 11 bases, the J end by 4 bases, with 12 bases between. This CDR3 is 12 amino acids long. CDR1 MNHNS and CDR2 SASEGT come from the germline V gene. The DNA of the CDR3 is TGTGCCTCCCGAGCATTAAATCAGCCCCAGCATTTT. Translating gives CASRALNQPQHF.

The chain recombines TRBV7-6 with TRBJ2-5, with TRBD1 matching 7 bases. Looked up from germline, CDR1 is SGHVS and CDR2 is FNYEAQ. The CDR3 totals 15 residues. V was clipped by 5 bases and J by 1 base; unmatched bases: 7. CDR3 region: CASSPGGTAQETQYF. For the CDR3, the DNA is TGTGCCAGCAGCCCAGGGGGAACGGCCCAAGAGACCCAGTACTTC.

In this sample, this clone turned up once. The chain recombines TRBV5-5 with TRBJ2-2; either TRBD1 or TRBD2 may fit D (5 bases each). The germline CDR1 and CDR2 sequences are SGHKS and YYEKEE (reference sequence). The CDR3 is made up of 14 amino acids. The V end lost 5 bases, the J end lost 5 bases, and 13 bases lay between the germline ends. CDR3 nucleotide sequence: TGTGCCAGCAGATGGGACCCGCGAACCGGGGAGCTGTTTTTT. Protein: CASRWDPRTGELFF.

The chain employs TRBV27 and TRBJ1-3, with D maybe TRBD1 (6 bases). Germline V gene sequence: CDR1 MNHEY, CDR2 SMNVEV (reference sequence). The CDR3 is made up of 14 amino acids. Trimming left V 6 bases short and J 2 bases short, with 11 bases between. CDR3 in amino acids: CASRPGEPGNTIYF. The CDR3 DNA reads TGTGCCAGCAGACCAGGGGAACCTGGAAACACCATATATTTT.

The V gene is TRBV30, the J gene TRBJ2-3; 10 bases are a match to TRBD1. V lost 1 base and J lost 6; bases outside the gene matches: 13. Per the germline V gene, CDR1 is GTSNPN and CDR2 is SVGIG (reference sequence). The CDR3 consists of 17 residues. The CDR3 nucleotides read TGTGCCTGGAGTGCTGAGACAGGGGGCCTCGGGAAGGATACGCAGTATTTT. It translates to CAWSAETGGLGKDTQYF.